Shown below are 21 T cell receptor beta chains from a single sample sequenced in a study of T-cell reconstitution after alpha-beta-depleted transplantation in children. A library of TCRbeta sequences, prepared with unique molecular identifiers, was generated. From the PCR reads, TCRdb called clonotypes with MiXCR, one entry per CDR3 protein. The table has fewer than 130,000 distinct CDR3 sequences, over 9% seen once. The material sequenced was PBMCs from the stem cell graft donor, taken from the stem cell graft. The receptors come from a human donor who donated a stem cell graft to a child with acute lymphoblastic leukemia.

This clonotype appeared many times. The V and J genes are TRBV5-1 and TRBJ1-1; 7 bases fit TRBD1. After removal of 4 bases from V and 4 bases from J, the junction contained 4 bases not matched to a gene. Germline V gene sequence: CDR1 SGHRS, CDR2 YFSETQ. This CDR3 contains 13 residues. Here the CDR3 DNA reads TGCGCCAGCAGCCGGGACAGCGCCACTGAAGCTTTCTTT. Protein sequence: CASSRDSATEAFF. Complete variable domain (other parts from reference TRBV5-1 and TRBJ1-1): KAGVTQTPRYLIKTRGQQVTLSCSPISGHRSVSWYQQTPGQGLQFLFEYFSETQRNKGNFPGRFSGRQFSNSRSEMNVSTLELGDSALYLCASSRDSATEAFFGQGTRLTVV.

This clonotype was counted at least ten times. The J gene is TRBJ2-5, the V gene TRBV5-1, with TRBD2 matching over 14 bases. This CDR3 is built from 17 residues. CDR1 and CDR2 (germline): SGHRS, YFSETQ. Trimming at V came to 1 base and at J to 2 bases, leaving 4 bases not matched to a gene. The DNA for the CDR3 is TGCGCCAGCAGCTTGTCAAGGACTAGCGGGAGGCAAGAGACCCAGTACTTC. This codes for CASSLSRTSGRQETQYF. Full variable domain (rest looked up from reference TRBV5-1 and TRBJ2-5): KAGVTQTPRYLIKTRGQQVTLSCSPISGHRSVSWYQQTPGQGLQFLFEYFSETQRNKGNFPGRFSGRQFSNSRSEMNVSTLELGDSALYLCASSLSRTSGRQETQYFGPGTRLLVL.

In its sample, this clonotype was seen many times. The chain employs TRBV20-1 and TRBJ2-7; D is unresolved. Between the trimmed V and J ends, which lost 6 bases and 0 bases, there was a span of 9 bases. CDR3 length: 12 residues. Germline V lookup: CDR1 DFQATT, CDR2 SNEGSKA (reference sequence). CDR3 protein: CSATRASYEQYF. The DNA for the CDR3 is TGCAGTGCAACCCGGGCCTCCTACGAGCAGTACTTC.

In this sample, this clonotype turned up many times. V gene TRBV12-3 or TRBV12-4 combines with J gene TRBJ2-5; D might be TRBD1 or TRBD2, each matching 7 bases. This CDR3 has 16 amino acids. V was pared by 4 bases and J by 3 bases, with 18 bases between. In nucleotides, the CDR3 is TGTGCCAGCAGTTCTATGACAGGGAGGGCGAAAGAGACCCAGTACTTC. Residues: CASSSMTGRAKETQYF.

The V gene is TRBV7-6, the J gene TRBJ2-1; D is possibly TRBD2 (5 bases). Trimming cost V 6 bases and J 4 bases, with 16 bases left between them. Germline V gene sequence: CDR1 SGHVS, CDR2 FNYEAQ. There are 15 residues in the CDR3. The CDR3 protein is CASSMAGQRYNEQFF. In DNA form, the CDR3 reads TGTGCCAGCAGTATGGCGGGTCAGAGATACAATGAGCAGTTCTTC. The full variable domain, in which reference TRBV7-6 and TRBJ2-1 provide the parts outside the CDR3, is GAGVSQSPRYKVTKRGQDVALRCDPISGHVSLYWYRQALGQGPEFLTYFNYEAQQDKSGLPNDRFSAERPEGSISTLTIQRTEQRDSAMYRCASSMAGQRYNEQFFGPGTRLTVL.

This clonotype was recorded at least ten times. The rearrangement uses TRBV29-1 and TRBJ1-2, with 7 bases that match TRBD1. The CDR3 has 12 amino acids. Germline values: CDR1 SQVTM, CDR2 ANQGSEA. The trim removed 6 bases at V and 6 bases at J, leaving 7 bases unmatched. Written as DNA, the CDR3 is TGCAGCGTGAGAGCCGACAGGGATGGCTACACCTTC. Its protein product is CSVRADRDGYTF.

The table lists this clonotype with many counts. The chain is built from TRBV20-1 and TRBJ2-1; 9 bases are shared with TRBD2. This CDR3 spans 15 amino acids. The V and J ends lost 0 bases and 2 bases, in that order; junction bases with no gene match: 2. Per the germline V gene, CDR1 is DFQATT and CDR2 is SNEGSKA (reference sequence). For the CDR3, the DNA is TGCAGTGCTAGAGATTGGACTAGCGCCTACAATGAGCAGTTCTTC. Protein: CSARDWTSAYNEQFF.

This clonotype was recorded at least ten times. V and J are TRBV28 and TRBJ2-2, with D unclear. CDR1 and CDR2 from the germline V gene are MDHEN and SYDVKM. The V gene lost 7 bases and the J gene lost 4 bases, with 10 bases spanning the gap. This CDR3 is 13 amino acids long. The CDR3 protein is CASTGGVTGELFF. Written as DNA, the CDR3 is TGTGCCAGCACGGGTGGAGTCACCGGGGAGCTGTTTTTT.

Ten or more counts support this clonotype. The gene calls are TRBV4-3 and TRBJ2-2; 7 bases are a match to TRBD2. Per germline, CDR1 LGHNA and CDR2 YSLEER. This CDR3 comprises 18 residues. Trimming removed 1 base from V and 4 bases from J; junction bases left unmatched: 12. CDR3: CASSQVPAGVMGTGELFF. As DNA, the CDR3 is TGCGCCAGCAGCCAAGTTCCGGCGGGAGTTATGGGCACCGGGGAGCTGTTTTTT.

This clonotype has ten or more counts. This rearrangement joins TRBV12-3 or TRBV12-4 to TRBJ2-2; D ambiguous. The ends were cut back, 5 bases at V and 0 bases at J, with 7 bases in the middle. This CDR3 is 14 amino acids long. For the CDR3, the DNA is TGTGCCAGCAGTCTGCAAGCGAACACCGGGGAGCTGTTTTTT. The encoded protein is CASSLQANTGELFF.

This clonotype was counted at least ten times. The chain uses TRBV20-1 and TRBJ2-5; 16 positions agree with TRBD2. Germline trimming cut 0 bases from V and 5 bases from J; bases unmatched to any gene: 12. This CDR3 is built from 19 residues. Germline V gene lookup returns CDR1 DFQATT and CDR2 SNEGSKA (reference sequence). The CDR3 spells CSAREPGTSGRAWRETQYF. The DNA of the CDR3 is TGCAGTGCTAGAGAACCCGGGACTAGCGGGAGGGCCTGGCGGGAGACCCAGTACTTC.

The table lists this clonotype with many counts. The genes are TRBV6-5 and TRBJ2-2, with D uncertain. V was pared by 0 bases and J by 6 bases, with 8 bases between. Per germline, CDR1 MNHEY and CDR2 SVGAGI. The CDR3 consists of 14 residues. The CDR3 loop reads CASSYSNRAGELFF. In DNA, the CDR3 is TGTGCCAGCAGTTACTCGAACCGGGCCGGGGAGCTGTTTTTT.

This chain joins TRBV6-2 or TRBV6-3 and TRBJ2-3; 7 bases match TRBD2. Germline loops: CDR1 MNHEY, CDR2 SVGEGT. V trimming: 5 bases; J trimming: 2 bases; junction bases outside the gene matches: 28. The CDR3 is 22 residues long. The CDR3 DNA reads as TGTGCCAGCAGTCCCGCGAGGGGTTTTGGGGGGGGGAAACCTTATTACACAGATACGCAGTATTTT. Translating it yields CASSPARGFGGGKPYYTDTQYF.

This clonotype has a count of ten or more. The CDR3 here is CASTPTGFRSPLHF. The CDR3, as DNA: TGTGCCAGCACCCCGACAGGGTTCCGGTCACCCCTCCACTTT. The chain employs TRBV6-2 or TRBV6-3 and TRBJ1-6; 7 nucleotides line up with TRBD1. J was trimmed by 10 bases and V by 7 bases; bases with no gene match: 10. This CDR3 has 14 amino acids. Per the germline V gene, CDR1 is MNHEY and CDR2 is SVGEGT.

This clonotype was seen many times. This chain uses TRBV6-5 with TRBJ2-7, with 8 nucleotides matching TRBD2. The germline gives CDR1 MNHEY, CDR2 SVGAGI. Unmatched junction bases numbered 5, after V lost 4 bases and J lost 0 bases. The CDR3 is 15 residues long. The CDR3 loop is CASSFLAGSSYEQYF. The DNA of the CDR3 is TGTGCCAGCAGTTTTCTAGCGGGTAGCTCCTACGAGCAGTACTTC.

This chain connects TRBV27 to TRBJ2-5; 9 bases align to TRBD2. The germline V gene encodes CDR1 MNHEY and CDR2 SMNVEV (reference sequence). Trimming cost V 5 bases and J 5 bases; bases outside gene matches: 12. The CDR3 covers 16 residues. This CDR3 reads CASSRQGAGGSETQYF. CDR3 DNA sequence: TGTGCCAGCAGTCGACAAGGAGCGGGAGGTTCGGAGACCCAGTACTTC.

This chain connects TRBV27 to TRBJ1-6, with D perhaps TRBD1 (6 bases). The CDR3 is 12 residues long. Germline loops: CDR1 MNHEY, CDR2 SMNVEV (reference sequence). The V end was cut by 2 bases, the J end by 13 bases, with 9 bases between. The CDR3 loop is CASSLRRGPLHF. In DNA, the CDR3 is TGTGCCAGCAGTTTACGGAGGGGGCCCCTCCACTTT.

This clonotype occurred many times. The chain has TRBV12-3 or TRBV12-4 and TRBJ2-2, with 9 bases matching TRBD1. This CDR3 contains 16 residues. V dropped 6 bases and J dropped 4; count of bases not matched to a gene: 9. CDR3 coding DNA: TGTGCCAGCAGAATAATGACAGGGGGAGGCACCGGGGAGCTGTTTTTT. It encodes CASRIMTGGGTGELFF.

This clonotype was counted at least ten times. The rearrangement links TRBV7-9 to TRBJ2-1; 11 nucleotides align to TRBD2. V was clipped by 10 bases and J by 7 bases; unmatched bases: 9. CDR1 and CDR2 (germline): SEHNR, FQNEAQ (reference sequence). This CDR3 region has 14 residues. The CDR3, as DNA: TGTGCCACGGAACTAGCGGGAGTCCCAAATGAGCAGTTCTTC. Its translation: CATELAGVPNEQFF.

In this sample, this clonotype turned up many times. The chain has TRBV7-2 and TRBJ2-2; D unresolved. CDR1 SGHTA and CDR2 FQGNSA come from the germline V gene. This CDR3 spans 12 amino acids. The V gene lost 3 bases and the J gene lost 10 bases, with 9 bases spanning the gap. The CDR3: CASSFTLVELFF. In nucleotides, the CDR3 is TGTGCCAGCAGCTTCACCCTGGTGGAGCTGTTTTTT.

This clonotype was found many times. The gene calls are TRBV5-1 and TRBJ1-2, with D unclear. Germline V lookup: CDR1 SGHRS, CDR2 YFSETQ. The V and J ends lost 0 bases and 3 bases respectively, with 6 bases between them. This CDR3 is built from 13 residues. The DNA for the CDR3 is TGCGCCAGCAGCTTGGATCCTTACTATGGCTACACCTTC. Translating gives CASSLDPYYGYTF.